This record looks at one T cell receptor beta chain sequence and its context. Antigen specificity is unknown. These data belong to a study of T cells in Graves' hyperthyroidism and ophthalmopathy. Study summary: Pretreatment peripheral blood was obtained at initial diagnosis. Overall study findings and caveats: For ophthalmopathy, model prediction preceded onset by a median about 6 months. Within blood appeared most thyroid clonotypes that had expanded above 0.001.

Fresh peripheral blood, approximately 10 ml, was the source of the PBMCs. TCR beta CDR3 regions were amplified from RNA. The primer set for the first-round RT-PCR of the TCR CDR3 was HTBI. Each CDR3 protein gets one entry after TCRdb re-called the multiplex PCR reads with MiXCR. The sample shows more than 550,000 distinct CDR3 sequences, around 20% of them seen only once. The CDR3 covers 14 residues. V lost 4 bases, J lost 4 bases, and 6 bases stayed unmatched. Per the germline V gene, CDR1 is SGHKS and CDR2 is YYEKEE (reference sequence). This chain connects TRBV5-5 to TRBJ1-2; 8 bases match TRBD1. The sequenced sample consisted of blood. This clonotype was sampled from a woman aged 45-65 years with Graves' hyperthyroidism that later progressed to Graves' ophthalmopathy. This CDR3 reads CASSTTDRAYGYTF. The DNA of the CDR3 is TGTGCCAGCAGCACAACGGACAGGGCCTATGGCTACACCTTC.